These 13 T cell receptor beta chains share one sample of origin, sequenced in a study of OX40 agonist ivuxolimab in advanced cancers. The table came from immunoSEQ multiplex PCR; TCRdb's copy has only in-frame clones and leaves some out. Of 55,000 to 80,000 clones detected, around 79% appear once; the ten largest clones hold 5.5%. This specimen was CD4+ or CD8+ T cells sorted from blood, taken in a trial of the OX40 agonist ivuxolimab. Receptor source: an adult with an advanced solid tumor such as melanoma, head and neck, liver or kidney cancer.

This chain links TRBV27 with TRBJ1-1; 10 nucleotides line up with TRBD1. In germline, CDR1 is MNHEY, CDR2 SMNVEV (reference sequence). This CDR3 has 17 residues. V dropped 4 bases and J dropped 8; count of bases not matched to a gene: 16. Here the CDR3 reads CASSSRQGATRTGEAFF. For the CDR3, the DNA is TGTGCCAGCAGTTCAAGACAGGGGGCCACACGAACAGGGGAAGCTTTCTTT.

This rearrangement joins TRBV7-9 to TRBJ2-1; TRBD2 agrees at 7 bases. The CDR3 contains 15 residues. The V and J ends lost 5 bases and 6 bases, in that order; junction bases with no gene match: 10. Germline loops: CDR1 SEHNR, CDR2 FQNEAQ (reference sequence). Here the CDR3 reads CASSPAIGRSNEQFF. As DNA, the CDR3 is TGTGCCAGCAGCCCTGCTATCGGGAGGTCCAATGAGCAGTTCTTC. The full variable domain, rest sourced from reference TRBV7-9 and TRBJ2-1, is DTGVSQNPRHKITKRGQNVTFRCDPISEHNRLYWYRQTLGQGPEFLTYFQNEAQLEKSRLLSDRFSAERPKGSFSTLEIQRTEQGDSAMYLCASSPAIGRSNEQFFGPGTRLTVL.

The J gene is TRBJ2-5, the V gene TRBV10-3; tentative D call: TRBD1 (6 bases). From germline, CDR1 is ENHRY and CDR2 SYGVKD. This CDR3 has 13 residues. V lost 4 bases to trimming and J lost 5 bases, with 11 bases between them. Here the CDR3 reads CAISVGQGETQYF. The DNA for the CDR3 is TGTGCCATCAGTGTTGGGCAGGGGGAGACCCAGTACTTC.

This clone was detected only a few times. The chain combines TRBV27 with TRBJ1-5; 7 bases are shared with TRBD1. J was trimmed by 5 bases and V by 5 bases; bases with no gene match: 6. Per germline, CDR1 MNHEY and CDR2 SMNVEV (reference sequence). CDR3 length: 14 residues. CDR3: CASSRDRAYQPQHF. CDR3 in DNA: TGTGCCAGCAGTAGAGACAGGGCCTATCAGCCCCAGCATTTT.

This chain connects TRBV7-2 to TRBJ2-5; 9 nucleotides align to TRBD2. Trimming took 9 bases from V and 1 from J; bases not matched to a gene: 3. Germline loops: CDR1 SGHTA, CDR2 FQGNSA. CDR3 length equals 13 residues. In nucleotides, the CDR3 is TGTGCCAGTGAGCGGGGGGCCCAAGAGACCCAGTACTTC. Translating it yields CASERGAQETQYF.

V gene TRBV6-5 combines with J gene TRBJ1-4; D not certain. The germline gives CDR1 MNHEY, CDR2 SVGAGI. The CDR3 totals 15 residues. Trimming took off 5 bases at V and 5 bases at J, with 15 bases between the two ends. This CDR3 reads CASSLFGERNEKLFF. In DNA, the CDR3 is TGTGCCAGCAGTCTATTCGGAGAGAGAAATGAAAAACTGTTTTTT.

The chain uses TRBV2 and TRBJ1-1; the match to TRBD1 covers 9 bases. The junction had 1 base not matched to a gene; V was cut back by 1 base and J by 1 base. Germline V lookup: CDR1 SNHLY, CDR2 FYNNEI. This CDR3 spans 15 amino acids. This CDR3 is CASSEVDRGNTEAFF. CDR3 DNA: TGTGCCAGCAGTGAAGTGGACAGGGGGAACACTGAAGCTTTCTTT.

The chain couples TRBV5-8 to TRBJ2-7, with D possibly being TRBD1 (6 bases). Germline-derived CDR1 and CDR2 are SGHTS and YDEGEE. CDR3 length equals 13 residues. Trimming pared 6 bases from V and 3 bases from J, leaving 13 bases between. The CDR3 DNA reads TGTGCCAGCACACTGGACAGTTTCTACGAGCAGTACTTC. Amino acids: CASTLDSFYEQYF.

This chain links TRBV5-1 with TRBJ2-7, with D perhaps assigned TRBD1 or TRBD2 (6 bases each). The V gene's germline CDR1 is SGHRS and CDR2 YFSETQ. The CDR3 is 13 residues long. Trimming cost V 0 bases and J 6 bases, with 10 bases left between them. This CDR3 is CASSLEPGAEQYF. CDR3 bases: TGCGCCAGCAGCTTGGAGCCGGGGGCCGAGCAGTACTTC.

The sample holds one count of this clone. The gene calls are TRBV2 and TRBJ1-4; 7 bases map to TRBD1. CDR1 and CDR2 from the germline V gene are SNHLY and FYNNEI. V lost 10 bases to trimming and J lost 6 bases; unmatched junction nucleotides: 20. The CDR3 spans 17 residues. As DNA, the CDR3 is TGTGCCACCAAGACTTGGGGAACCGGGACAGAGGATGAAAAACTGTTTTTT. Translation gives CATKTWGTGTEDEKLFF.

The rearrangement joins TRBV5-4 to TRBJ2-1; tentatively, D is TRBD1 or TRBD2 (5 bases each). Trimming shortened V by 0 bases and J by 5 bases, and 12 bases separated the two germline ends. This CDR3 contains 15 residues. CDR1 is SGHNT and CDR2 is YYREEE in the germline V gene (reference sequence). The CDR3: CASSLARDGNNEQFF. In DNA, the CDR3 is TGTGCCAGCAGCTTGGCTAGGGACGGAAACAATGAGCAGTTCTTC.

This chain links TRBV6-4 with TRBJ2-1, with D maybe TRBD2 (6 bases). This CDR3 has 15 amino acids. Germline assignment: CDR1 MRHNA and CDR2 SNTAGT. V lost 5 bases, J lost 0 bases, and 11 bases lay in between. CDR3 protein: CASSTYGSSYNEQFF. CDR3 nucleotides: TGTGCCAGCAGTACTTACGGGAGCTCCTACAATGAGCAGTTCTTC.

This chain joins TRBV28 and TRBJ1-2, with D tentatively TRBD1 (5 bases). This CDR3 has 15 residues. V lost 1 base to trimming and J lost 4 bases, with 13 bases between them. In germline, CDR1 is MDHEN, CDR2 SYDVKM. CDR3 sequence (DNA): TGTGCCAGCAGTTTATTGAGTAGCGGGGCCTATGGCTACACCTTC. It specifies CASSLLSSGAYGYTF.